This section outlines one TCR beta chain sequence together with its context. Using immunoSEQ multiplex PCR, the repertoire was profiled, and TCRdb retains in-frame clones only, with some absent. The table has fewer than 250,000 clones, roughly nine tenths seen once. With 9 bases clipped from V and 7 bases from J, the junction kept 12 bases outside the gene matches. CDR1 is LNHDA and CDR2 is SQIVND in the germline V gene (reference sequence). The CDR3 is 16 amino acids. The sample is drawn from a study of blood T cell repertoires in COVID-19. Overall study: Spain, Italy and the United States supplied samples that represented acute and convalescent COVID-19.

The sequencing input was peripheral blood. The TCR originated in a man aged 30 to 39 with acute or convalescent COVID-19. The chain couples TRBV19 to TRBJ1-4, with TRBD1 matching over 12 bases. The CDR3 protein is CASNPGQGASGEKLFF. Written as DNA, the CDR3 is TGTGCCAGCAATCCGGGACAGGGGGCGTCTGGTGAAAAACTGTTTTTT.